Sequencing of this T cell receptor beta chain was carried out in a study of blood T cell repertoires in COVID-19. In the study overall: Samples came from the United States, Italy and Spain, spanning acute and convalescent COVID-19. Sample material is recorded as cDNA or gDNA derived from T cells, B-cell-depleted T cells, or PBMCs.

In the authors' methods: Amplified reference gene primers provided the basis for estimating nucleated cell counts. Some clones are missing from TCRdb's copy, which holds only in-frame ones; the method was immunoSEQ multiplex PCR. The DNA was the basis for D and trimming; V, J and clone size are from that table. The repertoire consists of approximately 210,000 clones, with more than 75% occurring once and the leading ten covering 12%. CDR3 size: 19 residues. V lost 3 bases, J lost 0 bases, and 16 bases stayed unmatched. Germline V gene data show CDR1 as LNHDA and CDR2 as SQIVND (reference sequence). The genes are TRBV19 and TRBJ2-7; 8 bases align to TRBD1. This sequence originates from a woman in her forties with acute or convalescent COVID-19. What was sequenced was peripheral blood. CDR3 nucleotide sequence: TGTGCCAGTAGTATTAGGGACAGGACTGCCAGCGCCTTCTCCTACGAGCAGTACTTC. The encoded protein is CASSIRDRTASAFSYEQYF.